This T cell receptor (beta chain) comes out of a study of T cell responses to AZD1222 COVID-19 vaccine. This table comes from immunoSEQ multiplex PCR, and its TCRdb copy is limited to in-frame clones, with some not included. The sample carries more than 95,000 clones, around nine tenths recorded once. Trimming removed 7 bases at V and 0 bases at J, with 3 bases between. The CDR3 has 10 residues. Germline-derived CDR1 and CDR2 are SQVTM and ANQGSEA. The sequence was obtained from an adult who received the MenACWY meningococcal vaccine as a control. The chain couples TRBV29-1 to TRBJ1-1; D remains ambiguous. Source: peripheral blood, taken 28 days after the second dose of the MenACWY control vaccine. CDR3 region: CSALNTEAFF. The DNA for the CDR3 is TGCAGCGCCTTGAACACTGAAGCTTTCTTT.